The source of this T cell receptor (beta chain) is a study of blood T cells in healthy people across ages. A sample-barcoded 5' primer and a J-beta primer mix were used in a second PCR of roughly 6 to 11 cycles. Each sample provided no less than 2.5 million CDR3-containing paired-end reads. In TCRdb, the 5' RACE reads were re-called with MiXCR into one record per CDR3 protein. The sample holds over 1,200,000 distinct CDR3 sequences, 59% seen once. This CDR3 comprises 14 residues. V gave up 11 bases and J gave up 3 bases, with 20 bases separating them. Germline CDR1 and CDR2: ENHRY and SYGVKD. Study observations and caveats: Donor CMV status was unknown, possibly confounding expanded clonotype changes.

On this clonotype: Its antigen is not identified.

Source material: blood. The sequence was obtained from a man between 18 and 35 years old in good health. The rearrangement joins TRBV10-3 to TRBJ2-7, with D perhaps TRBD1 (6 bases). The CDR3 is CAGRNAGAHYEQYF. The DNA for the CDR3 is TGTGCCGGACGGAACGCAGGGGCTCACTACGAGCAGTACTTC.